This passage covers 30 T cell receptor beta chains from one sample sequenced in a study of neurological immune-mediated disorders. Via MiXCR, TCRdb re-called the 5' RACE reads, giving one row per CDR3 protein. Among 130,000 or so distinct CDR3 sequences, roughly 3.2% were seen once, and the ten largest hold about 1.2%. The sample consisted of PBMCs. The receptors were sampled from a woman between 25 and 40 years old with multiple sclerosis.

The chain has TRBV7-2 and TRBJ2-7, with D possibly TRBD2 on 6 matching bases. This CDR3 has 14 amino acids. The V gene's germline CDR1 is SGHTA and CDR2 FQGNSA. Trimming left V 3 bases short and J 3 bases short, with 12 bases between. DNA of the CDR3: TGTGCCAGCAGCTTTATAGTGGGGGGCTACGAGCAGTACTTC. Amino acid sequence: CASSFIVGGYEQYF.

This rearrangement joins TRBV7-2 to TRBJ2-2, with TRBD2 as a possible D gene (5 bases). The CDR3 length is 16 residues. CDR1 and CDR2 (germline): SGHTA, FQGNSA. Trimming took 1 base from V and 0 from J, leaving 9 bases between them. The CDR3 loop is CASSLVPGTNTGELFF. As DNA, the CDR3 is TGTGCCAGCAGCTTAGTCCCGGGGACGAACACCGGGGAGCTGTTTTTT.

Concerning this clonotype itself: A much larger clone is a single base away; this may be a read error. The V call is TRBV3-1, the J call TRBJ2-1; D gene ambiguous. CDR3 length: 11 residues. Looked up from germline, CDR1 is LGHDT and CDR2 is YNNKEL (reference sequence). The DNA of the CDR3 is TGTGCCAGCCGCCTAGACACCCATTCGGTCTTC. It yields the protein CASRLDTHSVF.

This clonotype was recorded many times. CDR3 nucleotides: TGTGCCAGCAGCTTCTATGAGGACAGGGGAGCCTACGAGCAGTACTTC. Translated, it gives CASSFYEDRGAYEQYF. The chain uses TRBV7-2 and TRBJ2-7; 9 bases match TRBD1. Trimming removed 3 bases from V and 2 bases from J; junction bases left unmatched: 8. The CDR3 is 16 residues long. Germline loops: CDR1 SGHTA, CDR2 FQGNSA. The entire variable domain, with the rest obtained from reference TRBV7-2 and TRBJ2-7, is as follows: GAGVSQSPSNKVTEKGKDVELRCDPISGHTALYWYRQSLGQGLEFLIYFQGNSAPDKSGLPSDRFSAERTGGSVSTLTIQRTQQEDSAVYLCASSFYEDRGAYEQYFGPGTRLTVT.

This clonotype was observed a handful of times. The rearrangement links TRBV16 to TRBJ1-1; D ambiguous. The CDR3 totals 15 residues. V lost 0 bases to trimming and J lost 1 base, with 9 bases between them. CDR1 and CDR2 (germline): KGHSY, FQNENV. CDR3 DNA: TGTGCCAGCAGCCAATCCCAGCCTAGGAACACTGAAGCTTTCTTT. Protein sequence: CASSQSQPRNTEAFF.

In this sample, this clonotype turned up many times. The chain's CDR3 is CSASPGAFDNEQFF. CDR3 nucleotides: TGCAGTGCTAGCCCGGGGGCCTTTGACAATGAGCAGTTCTTC. The chain has TRBV20-1 and TRBJ2-1; D possibly matches TRBD1 or TRBD2 (6 bases each). Per germline, CDR1 DFQATT and CDR2 SNEGSKA (reference sequence). V lost 3 bases and J lost 5, with 14 bases in between. The CDR3 totals 14 residues.

This clonotype was detected ten times or more. The chain employs TRBV2 and TRBJ1-6, with D perhaps TRBD1 (6 bases). This CDR3 is 15 amino acids long. Trimming shortened V by 4 bases and J by 3 bases, and 10 bases separated the two germline ends. From germline, CDR1 is SNHLY and CDR2 FYNNEI. Written as DNA, the CDR3 is TGTGCCAGCAGTGGGCAGGGGATCTATAATTCACCCCTCCACTTT. It encodes CASSGQGIYNSPLHF. The full variable domain, completed using reference TRBV2 and TRBJ1-6, is EPEVTQTPSHQVTQMGQEVILRCVPISNHLYFYWYRQILGQKVEFLVSFYNNEISEKSEIFDDQFSVERPDGSNFTLKIRSTKLEDSAMYFCASSGQGIYNSPLHFGNGTRLTVT.

This clonotype was recorded at least ten times. V usage is TRBV5-1 and J usage is TRBJ2-5; no definite D call. Trimming removed 3 bases at V and 4 bases at J, with 10 bases between. Germline V gene data show CDR1 as SGHRS and CDR2 as YFSETQ. This CDR3 has 13 amino acids. DNA for the CDR3: TGCGCCAGCAGCTGGGAACTTGGAGAGACCCAGTACTTC. This translates into CASSWELGETQYF.

This clonotype appeared many times. The gene calls are TRBV12-3 or TRBV12-4 and TRBJ1-6; TRBD1 is a possible D gene (6 bases). The CDR3 spans 15 residues. V lost 3 bases to trimming and J lost 6 bases, with 12 bases between them. Written as DNA, the CDR3 is TGTGCCAGCAGTTTGACAGGACAGTCTAATTCACCCCTCCACTTT. It is translated as CASSLTGQSNSPLHF.

This clonotype was seen ten or more times. The chain combines TRBV20-1 with TRBJ1-2; no clear D. The CDR3 contains 13 residues. V lost 6 bases and J 0 bases, leaving 11 bases between the germline ends. Looked up from germline, CDR1 is DFQATT and CDR2 is SNEGSKA (reference sequence). CDR3 region: CSAEPRTNYGYTF. In DNA, the CDR3 is TGCAGTGCCGAACCACGGACTAACTATGGCTACACCTTC.

This clonotype has more than one count but fewer than ten. The J gene is TRBJ2-7, the V gene TRBV20-1, with D perhaps TRBD2 (5 bases). Looked up from germline, CDR1 is DFQATT and CDR2 is SNEGSKA (reference sequence). V lost 0 bases, J lost 2 bases, and 5 bases lay in between. The CDR3 extends over 12 amino acids. The CDR3 sequence is CSARDGTYEQYF. For the CDR3, the DNA is TGCAGTGCTAGAGACGGGACCTACGAGCAGTACTTC.

The CDR3 sequence: CASSQDQASRPEQYF. CDR3 DNA sequence: TGCGCCAGCAGCCAAGATCAGGCTTCCCGGCCCGAGCAGTACTTC. The chain links TRBV4-3 to TRBJ2-7; D not resolved. Between the trimmed V and J ends, which lost 0 bases and 6 bases, there was a span of 15 bases. The germline CDR1 and CDR2 sequences are LGHNA and YSLEER. This CDR3 is 15 amino acids long.

This rearrangement joins TRBV24-1 to TRBJ2-1; the match to TRBD2 covers 9 bases. The CDR3 runs 16 residues. Trimming cost V 4 bases and J 4 bases; bases outside gene matches: 7. In germline, CDR1 is KGHDR, CDR2 SFDVKD. This CDR3 is CATSDPRAGGYNEQFF. The CDR3 bases are TGTGCCACCAGTGACCCCCGAGCGGGAGGATACAATGAGCAGTTCTTC.

Ten or more counts support this clonotype. The chain uses TRBV12-3 or TRBV12-4 and TRBJ1-1, with D perhaps matching TRBD1 (6 bases). V lost 5 bases and J 4 bases, leaving 11 bases between the germline ends. The CDR3 has 13 residues. The CDR3 region is CASSTSGVTEAFF. CDR3 coding DNA: TGTGCCAGCAGTACCTCAGGGGTCACTGAAGCTTTCTTT.

The chain links TRBV5-1 to TRBJ1-4; 7 bases match TRBD1. V was pared by 4 bases and J by 5 bases, with 11 bases of the junction left unmatched. From germline, CDR1 is SGHRS and CDR2 YFSETQ. The CDR3 length is 16 residues. CDR3 residues: CASSRGQLPGNEKLFF. DNA for the CDR3: TGCGCCAGCAGCCGGGGACAGCTACCCGGGAATGAAAAACTGTTTTTT.

This clonotype occurred many times. This chain joins TRBV7-8 and TRBJ2-7, with 7 bases identical to TRBD2. The length of the CDR3 is 15 residues. Germline V gene sequence: CDR1 SGHVS, CDR2 FQNEAQ. The V and J ends lost 1 base and 3 bases, in that order; junction bases with no gene match: 6. The DNA for the CDR3 is TGTGCCAGCAGCTTAGAGGCCGGCGGGAGCTACGAGCAGTACTTC. This translates into CASSLEAGGSYEQYF.

This clonotype was observed at least ten times. The chain combines TRBV5-1 with TRBJ1-2, with 7 bases identical to TRBD1. CDR1 and CDR2 from the germline V gene are SGHRS and YFSETQ. J lost 4 bases, V lost 4 bases, and 10 bases had no gene match. This CDR3 is 15 amino acids long. The DNA of the CDR3 is TGCGCCAGCAGCGCTCGGAGCGACAGGGCCTATGGCTACACCTTC. Residues: CASSARSDRAYGYTF.

Many counts were recorded for this clonotype. The chain couples TRBV6-2 or TRBV6-3 to TRBJ1-6; possible D gene TRBD1, 5 bases. This CDR3 has 12 residues. V lost 6 bases and J 7 bases, leaving 7 bases between the germline ends. Germline CDR1 is MNHEY and CDR2 is SVGEGT. The DNA for the CDR3 is TGTGCCAGCAGAAAGGGGAATTCACCCCTCCACTTT. This translates into CASRKGNSPLHF.

This clonotype was picked up many times. This rearrangement joins TRBV20-1 to TRBJ1-2; no clear D gene. This CDR3 comprises 15 residues. Germline V gene sequence: CDR1 DFQATT, CDR2 SNEGSKA (reference sequence). V gave up 0 bases and J gave up 7 bases, with 18 bases separating them. CDR3 sequence: CSARDVLGSRFGYTF. CDR3 bases: TGCAGTGCTAGAGACGTACTGGGTAGTCGGTTTGGCTACACCTTC.

There are many counts of this clonotype. V gene TRBV7-2 combines with J gene TRBJ2-3, with 7 bases aligning to TRBD1. The CDR3 is 15 amino acids. V gave up 4 bases and J gave up 6 bases; unmatched junction bases: 10. Per the germline V gene, CDR1 is SGHTA and CDR2 is FQGNSA. The CDR3 coding sequence is TGTGCCAGCAGCTCCCCCAACCCAGGGGGTGATACGCAGTATTTT. Its translation is CASSSPNPGGDTQYF. Drawing the rest from reference TRBV7-2 and TRBJ2-3, the complete variable domain is GAGVSQSPSNKVTEKGKDVELRCDPISGHTALYWYRQSLGQGLEFLIYFQGNSAPDKSGLPSDRFSAERTGGSVSTLTIQRTQQEDSAVYLCASSSPNPGGDTQYFGPGTRLTVL.

This clonotype was counted many times. J is TRBJ2-3 and V is TRBV4-3, with 8 bases fitting TRBD1. The trim removed 2 bases at V and 1 base at J, leaving 5 bases unmatched. The CDR3 loop spans 16 amino acids. CDR1 is LGHNA, CDR2 YSLEER, per germline. CDR3 nucleotide sequence: TGCGCCAGCAGCCAATCAGTGGGACAGGGCACAGATACGCAGTATTTT. It is translated as CASSQSVGQGTDTQYF.

This clonotype showed up many times. V is TRBV20-1 and J is TRBJ2-7; 11 bases fit TRBD2. The V gene's germline CDR1 is DFQATT and CDR2 SNEGSKA (reference sequence). J gave up 4 bases and V 1 base, and 3 bases lay outside the gene matches. This CDR3 is built from 14 residues. The chain's CDR3 is CSARGWTSGYEQYF. Written as DNA, the CDR3 is TGCAGTGCTAGAGGCTGGACTAGCGGGTACGAGCAGTACTTC.

This chain uses TRBV20-1 with TRBJ2-3, with 10 bases identical to TRBD2. The germline gives CDR1 DFQATT, CDR2 SNEGSKA (reference sequence). This CDR3 spans 13 amino acids. DNA for the CDR3: TGCAGCCCTAGCGGGGGAGTACCAGATACGCAGTATTTT. As protein: CSPSGGVPDTQYF.

This clonotype was counted ten times or more. The genes are TRBV20-1 and TRBJ1-3, with TRBD1 matching over 7 bases. Germline CDR1 reads DFQATT; CDR2 reads SNEGSKA (reference sequence). The CDR3 length is 15 residues. J lost 1 base, V lost 6 bases, and 9 bases had no gene match. The CDR3 loop reads CSAKTGRGSGNTIYF. CDR3 nucleotides: TGCAGTGCCAAGACAGGGCGAGGTTCTGGAAACACCATATATTTT.

This clonotype was recorded many times. The rearrangement uses TRBV9 and TRBJ2-1, with TRBD2 matching 14 bases. V was clipped by 7 bases and J by 6 bases; unmatched bases: 3. The length of the CDR3 is 14 residues. The germline V gene encodes CDR1 SGDLS and CDR2 YYNGEE. The CDR3 loop is CASGLAGGPNEQFF. CDR3 nucleotides: TGTGCCAGCGGACTAGCGGGAGGACCCAATGAGCAGTTCTTC.

This clonotype was detected many times. This sequence joins TRBV20-1 and TRBJ2-7; D tentatively fits TRBD1 or TRBD2 (5 bases each). The CDR3 totals 15 residues. V lost 3 bases and J 3 bases, leaving 18 bases between the germline ends. CDR1 is DFQATT and CDR2 is SNEGSKA in the germline V gene (reference sequence). Here the CDR3 DNA reads TGCAGTGCTAGGGGGGACCGTGGAAATGGCTACGAGCAGTACTTC. This sequence encodes CSARGDRGNGYEQYF.

The sample holds many counts of this clonotype. The chain links TRBV27 to TRBJ1-2, with a weak D call TRBD1 (5 bases). CDR1 MNHEY and CDR2 SMNVEV come from the germline V gene (reference sequence). V was cut by 4 bases and J by 4 bases, with 22 bases left in between. The CDR3 covers 17 residues. The DNA for the CDR3 is TGTGCCAGCAGTTCCGCTACGATCTCTGGGGCTGCCTATGGCTACACCTTC. This gives the protein CASSSATISGAAYGYTF.

This clonotype was recorded many times. The rearrangement uses TRBV7-2 and TRBJ1-5; D is possibly TRBD1 (6 bases). CDR3 length equals 15 residues. V lost 3 bases and J 2 bases, leaving 11 bases between the germline ends. Germline CDR1 reads SGHTA; CDR2 reads FQGNSA. CDR3 sequence (DNA): TGTGCCAGCAGCTTTATGTCAGGGGGCAATCAGCCCCAGCATTTT. Protein product: CASSFMSGGNQPQHF.

This clonotype has ten or more counts. This chain links TRBV20-1 with TRBJ1-1; D remains ambiguous. CDR1 is DFQATT, CDR2 SNEGSKA, per germline (reference sequence). Trimming left V 2 bases short and J 0 bases short, with 13 bases between. This CDR3 is 15 amino acids long. CDR3 DNA: TGCAGTGCTAGATCCTGGACGTCTATGAACACTGAAGCTTTCTTT. This gives the protein CSARSWTSMNTEAFF.

There are a few counts of this clonotype. The genes are TRBV6-5 and TRBJ2-3, with TRBD1 matching over 10 bases. The V and J ends lost 4 bases and 2 bases, in that order; junction bases with no gene match: 3. The V gene's germline CDR1 is MNHEY and CDR2 SVGAGI. This CDR3 is 15 amino acids long. The CDR3 region is CASSSGQGVTDTQYF. The DNA for the CDR3 is TGTGCCAGCAGTTCCGGACAGGGGGTCACAGATACGCAGTATTTT.